This entry is about one T cell receptor beta chain. This record comes from a study of blood T cell repertoires in COVID-19. Study-wide background: The United States, Italy and Spain provided the acute and convalescent COVID-19 samples. PBMCs, B-cell-depleted T cells, or T cells were the source of the cDNA or gDNA that made up the material.

Original data processing: Reference gene primer amplification gave nucleated cell count estimates. TCRdb's copy holds only in-frame clones and misses some; the assay was immunoSEQ multiplex PCR. V and J calls plus clone size are reproduced from that table; the DNA served to infer D and trimming. This table holds fewer than 500,000 clones, 85% to 90% found once. Material: peripheral blood. This clonotype originated in a woman in her thirties with acute or convalescent COVID-19.

For the CDR3, the DNA is TGTGCCAGCAGTTTAATGGCCAGGGGGTATAATTCACCCCTCCACTTT. Translated, it gives CASSLMARGYNSPLHF. V is TRBV28 and J is TRBJ1-6, with 7 bases aligning to TRBD1. CDR1 is MDHEN and CDR2 is SYDVKM in the germline V gene. V lost 2 bases and J lost 4; bases outside the gene matches: 5. The CDR3 is 16 amino acids. Full variable domain (outside the CDR3, taken from reference TRBV28 and TRBJ1-6): DVKVTQSSRYLVKRTGEKVFLECVQDMDHENMFWYRQDPGLGLRLIYFSYDVKMKEKGDIPEGYSVSREKKERFSLILESASTNQTSMYLCASSLMARGYNSPLHFGNGTRLTVT.